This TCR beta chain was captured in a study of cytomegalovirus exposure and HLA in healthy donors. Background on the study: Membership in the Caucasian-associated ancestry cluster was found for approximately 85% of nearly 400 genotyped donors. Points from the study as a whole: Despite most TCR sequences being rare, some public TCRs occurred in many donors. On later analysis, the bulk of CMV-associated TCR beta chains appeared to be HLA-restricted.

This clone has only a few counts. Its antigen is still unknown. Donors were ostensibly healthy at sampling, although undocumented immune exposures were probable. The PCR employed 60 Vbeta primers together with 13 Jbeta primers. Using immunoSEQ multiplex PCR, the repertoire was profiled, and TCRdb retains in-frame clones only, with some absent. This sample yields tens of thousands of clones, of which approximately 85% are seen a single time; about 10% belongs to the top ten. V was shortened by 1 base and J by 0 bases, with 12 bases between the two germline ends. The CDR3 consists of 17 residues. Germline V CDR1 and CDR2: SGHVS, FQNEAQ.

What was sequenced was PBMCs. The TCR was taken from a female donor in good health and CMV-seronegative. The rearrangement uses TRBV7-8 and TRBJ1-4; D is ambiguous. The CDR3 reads CASSLDTDTATNEKLFF. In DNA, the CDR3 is TGTGCCAGCAGCTTAGATACAGACACTGCAACTAATGAAAAACTGTTTTTT.